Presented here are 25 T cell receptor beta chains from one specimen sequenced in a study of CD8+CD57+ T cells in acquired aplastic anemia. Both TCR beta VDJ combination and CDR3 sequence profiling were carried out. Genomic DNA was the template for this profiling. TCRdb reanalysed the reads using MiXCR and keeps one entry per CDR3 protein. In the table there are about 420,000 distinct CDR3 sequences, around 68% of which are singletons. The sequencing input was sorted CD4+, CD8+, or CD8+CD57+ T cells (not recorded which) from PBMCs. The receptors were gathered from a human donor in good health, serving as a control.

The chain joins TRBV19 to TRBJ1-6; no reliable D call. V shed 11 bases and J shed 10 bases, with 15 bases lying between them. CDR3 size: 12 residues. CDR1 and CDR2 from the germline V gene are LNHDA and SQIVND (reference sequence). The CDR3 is CAWKGFRSPLHF. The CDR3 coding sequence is TGTGCCTGGAAAGGGTTTCGGTCACCCCTCCACTTT.

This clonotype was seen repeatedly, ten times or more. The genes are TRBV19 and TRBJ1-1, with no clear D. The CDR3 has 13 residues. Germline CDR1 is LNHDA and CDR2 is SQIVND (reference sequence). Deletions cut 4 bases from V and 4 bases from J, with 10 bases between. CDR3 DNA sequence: TGTGCCAGTAGTAAAGGGAGGATCACTGAAGCTTTCTTT. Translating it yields CASSKGRITEAFF. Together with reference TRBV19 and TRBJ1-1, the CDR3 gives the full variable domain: DGGITQSPKYLFRKEGQNVTLSCEQNLNHDAMYWYRQDPGQGLRLIYYSQIVNDFQKGDIAEGYSVSREKKESFPLTVTSAQKNPTAFYLCASSKGRITEAFFGQGTRLTVV.

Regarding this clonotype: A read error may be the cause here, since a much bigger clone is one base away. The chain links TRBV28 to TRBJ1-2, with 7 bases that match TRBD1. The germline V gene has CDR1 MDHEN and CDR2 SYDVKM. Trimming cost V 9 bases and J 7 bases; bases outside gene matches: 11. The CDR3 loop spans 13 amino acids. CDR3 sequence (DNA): TGTGCCAGGGGCGACAGGGCGACCTGTGGCTACACCTTC. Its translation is CARGDRATCGYTF.

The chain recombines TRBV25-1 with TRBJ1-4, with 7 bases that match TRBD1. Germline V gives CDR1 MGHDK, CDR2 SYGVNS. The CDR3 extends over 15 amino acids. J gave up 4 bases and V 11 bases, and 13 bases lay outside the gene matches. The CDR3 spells CALQPDGTDNEKLFF. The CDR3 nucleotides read TGTGCCTTACAACCCGACGGGACAGATAATGAAAAACTGTTTTTT.

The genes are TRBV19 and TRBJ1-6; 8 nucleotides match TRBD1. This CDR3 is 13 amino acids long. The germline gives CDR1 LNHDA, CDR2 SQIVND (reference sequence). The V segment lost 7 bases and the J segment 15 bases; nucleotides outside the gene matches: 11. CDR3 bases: TGTGCCAGTAATGAGGGACAGGTTGGGAGCCTCCACTTT. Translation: CASNEGQVGSLHF.

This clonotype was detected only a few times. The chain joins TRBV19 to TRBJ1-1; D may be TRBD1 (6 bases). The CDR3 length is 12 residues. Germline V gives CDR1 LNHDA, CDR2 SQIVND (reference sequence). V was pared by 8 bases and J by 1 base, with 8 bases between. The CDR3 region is CASQQGNTEAFF. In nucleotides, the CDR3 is TGTGCCAGTCAACAGGGGAACACTGAAGCTTTCTTT.

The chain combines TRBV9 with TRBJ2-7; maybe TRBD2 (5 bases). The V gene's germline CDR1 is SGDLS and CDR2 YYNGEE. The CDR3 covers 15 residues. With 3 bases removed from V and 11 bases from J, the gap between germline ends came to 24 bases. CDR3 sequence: CASSEGEGTSYDEYF. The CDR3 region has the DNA TGTGCCAGCAGCGAGGGAGAGGGAACATCCTACGACGAGTACTTC.

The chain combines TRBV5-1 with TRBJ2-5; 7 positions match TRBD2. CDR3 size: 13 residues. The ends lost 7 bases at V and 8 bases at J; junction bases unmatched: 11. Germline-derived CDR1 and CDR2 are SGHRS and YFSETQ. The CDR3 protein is CASSTSPGLTQYF. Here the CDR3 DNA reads TGCGCCAGCTCCACCTCCCCGGGACTAACCCAGTACTTC.

The CDR3 loop reads CASSFDSQRGRLPHF. Written as DNA, the CDR3 is TGTGCCAGCAGCTTCGACTCGCAGAGGGGTCGACTACCGCATTTT. This chain connects TRBV7-9 to TRBJ1-5; tentatively, D is TRBD1 (5 bases). The ends were cut back, 3 bases at V and 15 bases at J, with 24 bases in the middle. The CDR3 has 15 residues. Germline V gene sequence: CDR1 SEHNR, CDR2 FQNEAQ (reference sequence). Combining the CDR3 with reference TRBV7-9 and TRBJ1-5 gives the whole variable domain DTGVSQNPRHKITKRGQNVTFRCDPISEHNRLYWYRQTLGQGPEFLTYFQNEAQLEKSRLLSDRFSAERPKGSFSTLEIQRTEQGDSAMYLCASSFDSQRGRLPHFGDGTRLSIL.

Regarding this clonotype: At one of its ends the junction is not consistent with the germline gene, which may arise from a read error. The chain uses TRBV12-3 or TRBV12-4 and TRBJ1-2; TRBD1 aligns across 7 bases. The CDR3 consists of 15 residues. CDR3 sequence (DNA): TGTGCCAGTAGTTCTCTTGCCGGGACAGTCTATGGCTACACCTTC. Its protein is CASSSLAGTVYGYTF.

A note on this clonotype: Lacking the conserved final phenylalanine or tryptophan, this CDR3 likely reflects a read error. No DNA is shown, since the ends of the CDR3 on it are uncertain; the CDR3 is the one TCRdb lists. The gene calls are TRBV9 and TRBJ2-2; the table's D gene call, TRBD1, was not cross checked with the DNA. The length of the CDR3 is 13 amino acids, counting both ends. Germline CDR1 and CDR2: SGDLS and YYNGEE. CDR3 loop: CASSHMGSGDTEV.

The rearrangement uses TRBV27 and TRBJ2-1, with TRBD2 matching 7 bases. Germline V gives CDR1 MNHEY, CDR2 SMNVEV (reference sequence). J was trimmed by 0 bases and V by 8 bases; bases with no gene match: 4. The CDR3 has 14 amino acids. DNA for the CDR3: TGTGCCAGCTGGGGGGGGAGCTCCTACAATGAGCAGTTCTTC. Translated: CASWGGSSYNEQFF.

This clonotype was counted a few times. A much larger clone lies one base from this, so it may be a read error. This CDR3 is CASSHDGQTNEKLFF. CDR3 nucleotides: TGCGCCAGCAGCCATGACGGACAGACTAATGAAAAACTGTTTTTT. The rearrangement joins TRBV5-1 to TRBJ1-4, with D perhaps TRBD1 (6 bases). The germline V gene encodes CDR1 SGHRS and CDR2 YFSETQ. Trimming took off 4 bases at V and 2 bases at J, with 12 bases between the two ends. This CDR3 is built from 15 residues.

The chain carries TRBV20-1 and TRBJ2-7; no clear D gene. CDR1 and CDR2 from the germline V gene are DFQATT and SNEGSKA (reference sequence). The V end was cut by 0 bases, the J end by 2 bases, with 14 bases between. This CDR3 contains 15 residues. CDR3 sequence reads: CSARDDKGSPYEQYF. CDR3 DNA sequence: TGCAGTGCTAGAGATGACAAGGGTTCACCCTACGAGCAGTACTTC.

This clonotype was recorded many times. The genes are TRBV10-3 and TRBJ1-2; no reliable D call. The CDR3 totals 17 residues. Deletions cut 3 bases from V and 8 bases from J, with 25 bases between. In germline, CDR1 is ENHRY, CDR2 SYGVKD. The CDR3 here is CAISDSGPQIRARGYTF. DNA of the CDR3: TGTGCCATCAGTGACTCCGGGCCCCAAATTCGGGCTAGGGGCTACACCTTC.

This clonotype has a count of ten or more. CDR3 sequence reads: CASRQSGSYEQYF. The CDR3 region has the DNA TGTGCCAGCAGACAGTCGGGCTCCTACGAGCAGTACTTC. The genes are TRBV6-5 and TRBJ2-7; D unclear. The CDR3 runs 13 residues. From germline, CDR1 is MNHEY and CDR2 SVGAGI. The ends were cut back, 6 bases at V and 0 bases at J, with 9 bases in the middle.

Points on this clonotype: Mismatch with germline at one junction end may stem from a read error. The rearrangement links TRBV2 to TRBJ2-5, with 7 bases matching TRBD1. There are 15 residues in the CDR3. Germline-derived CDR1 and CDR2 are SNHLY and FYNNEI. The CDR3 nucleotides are TGTGCTAGCAGACCCGGGACAGTGGGCACAGAGACTCAGTACTTC. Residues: CASRPGTVGTETQYF.

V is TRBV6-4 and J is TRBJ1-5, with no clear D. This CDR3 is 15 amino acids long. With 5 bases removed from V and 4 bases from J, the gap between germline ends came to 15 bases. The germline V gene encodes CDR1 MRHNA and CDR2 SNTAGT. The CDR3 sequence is CASSSAVLRNQPQHF. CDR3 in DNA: TGTGCCAGCAGTAGCGCGGTCTTACGGAATCAGCCCCAGCATTTT.

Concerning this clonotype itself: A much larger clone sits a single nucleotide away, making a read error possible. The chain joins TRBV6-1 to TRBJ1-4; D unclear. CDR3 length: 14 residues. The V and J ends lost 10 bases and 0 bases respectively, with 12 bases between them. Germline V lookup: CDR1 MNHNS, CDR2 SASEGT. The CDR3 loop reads CATRAGATNEKLFF. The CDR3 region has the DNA TGTGCCACCCGGGCAGGCGCAACTAATGAAAAACTGTTTTTT.

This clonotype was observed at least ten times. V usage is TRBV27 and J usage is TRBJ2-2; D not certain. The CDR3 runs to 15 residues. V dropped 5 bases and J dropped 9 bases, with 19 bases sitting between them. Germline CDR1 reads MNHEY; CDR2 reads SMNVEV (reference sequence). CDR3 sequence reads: CASSQNRVLPRELFF. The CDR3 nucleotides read TGTGCCAGCAGTCAGAACCGGGTCCTCCCCAGGGAGCTGTTTTTT.

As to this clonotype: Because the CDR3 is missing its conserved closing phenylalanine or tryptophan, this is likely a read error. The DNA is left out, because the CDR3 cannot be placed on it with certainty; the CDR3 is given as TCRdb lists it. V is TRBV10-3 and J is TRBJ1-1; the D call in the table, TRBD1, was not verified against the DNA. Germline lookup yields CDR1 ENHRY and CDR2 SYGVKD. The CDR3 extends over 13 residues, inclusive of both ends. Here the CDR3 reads CATGEGGATEVFV.

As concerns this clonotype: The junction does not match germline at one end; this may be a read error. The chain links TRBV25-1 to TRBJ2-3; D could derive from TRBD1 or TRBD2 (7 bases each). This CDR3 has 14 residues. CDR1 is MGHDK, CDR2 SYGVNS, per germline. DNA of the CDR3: TGTGCCAGCAGCGCAGGGGGGGCCAAATATAGCTACTACTTT. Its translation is CASSAGGAKYSYYF.

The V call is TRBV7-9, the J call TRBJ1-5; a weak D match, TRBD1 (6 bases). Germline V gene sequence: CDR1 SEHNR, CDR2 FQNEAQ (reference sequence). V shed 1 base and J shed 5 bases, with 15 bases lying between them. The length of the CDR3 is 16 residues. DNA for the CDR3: TGTGCCAGCAGCTTAGGGGCGCCACAGGGCTATCAGCCCCAGCATTTT. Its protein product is CASSLGAPQGYQPQHF.

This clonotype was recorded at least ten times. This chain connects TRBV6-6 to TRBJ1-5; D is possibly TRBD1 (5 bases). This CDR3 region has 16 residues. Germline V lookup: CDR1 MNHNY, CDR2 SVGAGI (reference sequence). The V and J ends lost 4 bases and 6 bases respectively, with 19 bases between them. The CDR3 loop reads CASSSIAQGGVQPQHF. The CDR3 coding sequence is TGTGCCAGCAGTTCCATCGCCCAGGGAGGAGTTCAGCCCCAGCATTTT.

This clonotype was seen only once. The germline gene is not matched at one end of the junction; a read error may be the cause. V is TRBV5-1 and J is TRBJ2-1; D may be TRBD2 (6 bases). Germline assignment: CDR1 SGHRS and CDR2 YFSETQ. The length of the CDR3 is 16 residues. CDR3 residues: CAISSEPGLLGDKPFF. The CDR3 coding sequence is TGCGCCATCAGCTCGGAACCGGGACTCCTTGGGGATAAGCCGTTCTTC.